These 17 T cell receptor beta chains originate from one sample sequenced in a study of radiation and T cells in renal cell carcinoma. Time point specified: blood 2 weeks post-SBRT. Regarding treatment: 15 Gy SBRT to primary tumor, nephrectomy 4 weeks later. Clones were sequenced by immunoSEQ multiplex PCR, and TCRdb holds only the in-frame ones, with some missing. There are some 130,000 clones in the sample; 81% occur only once, and approximately 2% lies in the top ten. Sequencing used blood, obtained from a patient whose treatment included radiotherapy and nephrectomy. The receptors were sampled from a woman aged 60-75 years with renal cell carcinoma.

The gene calls are TRBV9 and TRBJ2-7, with a tentative D call TRBD2 (5 bases). Germline lookup yields CDR1 SGDLS and CDR2 YYNGEE. This CDR3 region has 14 residues. The V end lost 0 bases, the J end lost 3 bases, and 10 bases lay between the germline ends. CDR3 nucleotide sequence: TGTGCCAGCAGCGTAGCTGAGGGAATCTACGAGCAGTACTTC. Translating gives CASSVAEGIYEQYF. The entire variable domain, with the rest obtained from reference TRBV9 and TRBJ2-7, is as follows: DSGVTQTPKHLITATGQRVTLRCSPRSGDLSVYWYQQSLDQGLQFLIQYYNGEERAKGNILERFSAQQFPDLHSELNLSSLELGDSALYFCASSVAEGIYEQYFGPGTRLTVT.

The V gene is TRBV5-1, the J gene TRBJ2-1; 8 bases map to TRBD2. The CDR3 has 20 amino acids. J lost 0 bases, V lost 0 bases, and 14 bases had no gene match. CDR1 and CDR2 from the germline V gene are SGHRS and YFSETQ. Written as DNA, the CDR3 is TGCGCCAGCAGCTTGGCGGTTCTAGCGGGTGATACAAGCTCCTACAATGAGCAGTTCTTC. Encoded protein: CASSLAVLAGDTSSYNEQFF.

V gene TRBV10-3 combines with J gene TRBJ2-7, with 10 bases identical to TRBD2. Germline V CDR1 and CDR2: ENHRY, SYGVKD. The ends lost 7 bases at V and 1 base at J; junction bases unmatched: 10. CDR3 length equals 16 residues. CDR3 sequence (DNA): TGTGCCATCACCGATGCCGGGACTAGCGTATCCTACGAGCAGTACTTC. Its translation: CAITDAGTSVSYEQYF.

The chain is built from TRBV19 and TRBJ2-5; 11 bases are a match to TRBD1. The CDR3 is 15 amino acids. Germline CDR1 reads LNHDA; CDR2 reads SQIVND (reference sequence). After removal of 4 bases from V and 4 bases from J, the junction contained 5 bases not matched to a gene. In nucleotides, the CDR3 is TGTGCCAGTAGTACAATGGGACAGGGGGTAGAGACCCAGTACTTC. Protein sequence: CASSTMGQGVETQYF.

The V gene is TRBV11-2, the J gene TRBJ2-7, with 9 bases that match TRBD1. Germline lookup yields CDR1 SGHAT and CDR2 FQNNGV. This CDR3 region has 14 residues. The J segment lost 6 bases and the V segment lost 6 bases, leaving 9 bases of the junction unmatched. CDR3 coding DNA: TGTGCCAGCAGAGTTCCGGGACAGGGTTCCGAGCAGTACTTC. Translated: CASRVPGQGSEQYF.

This clone showed up many times. The chain has TRBV5-4 and TRBJ1-2; tentative D call: TRBD1 (6 bases). V lost 3 bases and J lost 8, with 14 bases in between. From germline, CDR1 is SGHNT and CDR2 YYREEE (reference sequence). This CDR3 region has 13 residues. As DNA, the CDR3 is TGTGCCAGCAGCTCCGCGGGGGCGGGGGGCTACACCTTC. The encoded protein is CASSSAGAGGYTF.

The J gene is TRBJ1-1, the V gene TRBV5-1; no reliable D call. The germline V gene encodes CDR1 SGHRS and CDR2 YFSETQ. V gave up 1 base and J gave up 0 bases, with 10 bases separating them. The CDR3 is 15 amino acids. This CDR3 reads CASSLREDLNTEAFF. In nucleotides, the CDR3 is TGCGCCAGCAGCTTGAGGGAGGACTTGAACACTGAAGCTTTCTTT. Together with reference TRBV5-1 and TRBJ1-1, the CDR3 gives the full variable domain: KAGVTQTPRYLIKTRGQQVTLSCSPISGHRSVSWYQQTPGQGLQFLFEYFSETQRNKGNFPGRFSGRQFSNSRSEMNVSTLELGDSALYLCASSLREDLNTEAFFGQGTRLTVV.

This chain connects TRBV4-1 to TRBJ1-2, with unresolved D. The V end lost 0 bases, the J end lost 3 bases, and 17 bases lay between the germline ends. The CDR3 runs to 17 residues. Germline V CDR1 and CDR2: MGHRA, YSYEKL. The CDR3 loop reads CASSQEATGVGYYGYTF. The CDR3 region has the DNA TGCGCCAGCAGCCAAGAGGCGACCGGCGTGGGATACTATGGCTACACCTTC.

The chain joins TRBV4-1 to TRBJ2-1; D might be TRBD2 (6 bases). Germline V gene data show CDR1 as MGHRA and CDR2 as YSYEKL. The V end lost 0 bases, the J end lost 5 bases, and 11 bases lay between the germline ends. The CDR3 is made up of 15 amino acids. The CDR3 is CASSQELAKNNEQFF. CDR3 DNA: TGCGCCAGCAGCCAAGAGCTAGCGAAGAACAATGAGCAGTTCTTC.

This clone was recorded a few times. The chain is built from TRBV29-1 and TRBJ1-1, with 7 nucleotides matching TRBD1. J gave up 4 bases and V 8 bases, and 10 bases lay outside the gene matches. CDR1 is SQVTM and CDR2 is ANQGSEA in the germline V gene. This CDR3 has 13 residues. The CDR3 nucleotides are TGCAGCCTAGTGCAGGGGGGAGCCACTGAAGCTTTCTTT. This encodes CSLVQGGATEAFF.

The chain has TRBV6-1 and TRBJ1-5; 7 nucleotides match TRBD1. This CDR3 has 14 amino acids. V shed 4 bases and J 5 bases; nucleotides not matched to a gene: 5. Per germline, CDR1 MNHNS and CDR2 SASEGT. CDR3 residues: CASSGSGGYQPQHF. The CDR3 DNA reads as TGTGCCAGCAGTGGATCAGGGGGGTATCAGCCCCAGCATTTT.

V usage is TRBV5-4 and J usage is TRBJ2-5; D is perhaps TRBD1 (5 bases). Trimming took off 4 bases at V and 5 bases at J, with 15 bases between the two ends. CDR3 length: 14 residues. The germline V gene encodes CDR1 SGHNT and CDR2 YYREEE (reference sequence). In nucleotides, the CDR3 is TGTGCCAGCAGCGACATGGGGCGTGAGGAGACCCAGTACTTC. Translated, it gives CASSDMGREETQYF. Combining the CDR3 with reference TRBV5-4 and TRBJ2-5 gives the whole variable domain ETGVTQSPTHLIKTRGQQVTLRCSSQSGHNTVSWYQQALGQGPQFIFQYYREEENGRGNFPPRFSGLQFPNYSSELNVNALELDDSALYLCASSDMGREETQYFGPGTRLLVL.

V gene TRBV2 combines with J gene TRBJ2-2; TRBD2 matches 13 bases. This CDR3 region has 19 residues. V was clipped by 4 bases and J by 0 bases; unmatched bases: 8. Germline CDR1 is SNHLY and CDR2 is FYNNEI. The CDR3: CASSATTSGGPTNTGELFF. The DNA for the CDR3 is TGTGCCAGCAGTGCGACGACTAGCGGGGGGCCTACGAACACCGGGGAGCTGTTTTTT.

The chain uses TRBV19 and TRBJ2-7, with D possibly being TRBD2 (5 bases). V lost 4 bases to trimming and J lost 3 bases, with 10 bases between them. Germline assignment: CDR1 LNHDA and CDR2 SQIVND (reference sequence). CDR3 length equals 13 residues. The CDR3 reads CASSRERHYEQYF. The CDR3 DNA reads TGTGCCAGTAGTAGGGAGAGACACTACGAGCAGTACTTC.

The chain carries TRBV28 and TRBJ1-1; 7 bases agree with TRBD1. Trimming removed 7 bases from V and 5 bases from J; junction bases left unmatched: 10. This CDR3 is 14 amino acids long. Per the germline V gene, CDR1 is MDHEN and CDR2 is SYDVKM. This chain's CDR3 is CASTLGGFGTEAFF. The CDR3 bases are TGTGCCAGCACTCTAGGGGGCTTTGGAACTGAAGCTTTCTTT.

The V and J genes are TRBV6-5 and TRBJ1-6; no clear D. The V and J ends lost 8 bases and 2 bases respectively, with 7 bases between them. Germline assignment: CDR1 MNHEY and CDR2 SVGAGI. The CDR3 length is 13 residues. CDR3 coding DNA: TGTGCCAGCCGGGGTACCTATAATTCACCCCTCCACTTT. It codes for CASRGTYNSPLHF.

This chain connects TRBV29-1 to TRBJ2-6; D uncertain. The CDR3 is made up of 14 amino acids. The V end lost 0 bases, the J end lost 2 bases, and 5 bases lay between the germline ends. CDR1 and CDR2 (germline): SQVTM, ANQGSEA. The chain's CDR3 is CSVEDVAGANVLTF. The CDR3 bases are TGCAGCGTTGAAGACGTGGCTGGGGCCAACGTCCTGACTTTC.